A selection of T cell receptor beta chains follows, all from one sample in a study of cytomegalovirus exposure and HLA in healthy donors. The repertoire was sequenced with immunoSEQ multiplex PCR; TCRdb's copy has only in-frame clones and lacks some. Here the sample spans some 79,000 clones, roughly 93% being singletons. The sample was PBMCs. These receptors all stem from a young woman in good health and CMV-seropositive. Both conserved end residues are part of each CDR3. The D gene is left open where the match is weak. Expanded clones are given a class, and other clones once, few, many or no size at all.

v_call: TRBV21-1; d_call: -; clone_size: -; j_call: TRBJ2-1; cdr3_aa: CASSKVRYTWMSRGGRAGEQFF; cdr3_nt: TGTGCCAGCAGCAAAGTCCGCTACACTTGGATGTCTCGAGGCGGGAGGGCCGGTGAGCAGTTCTTC
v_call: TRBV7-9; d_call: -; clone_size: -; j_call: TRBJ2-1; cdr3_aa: CASGRGSGTPYNEQFF; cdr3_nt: TGTGCCAGCGGACGTGGTTCCGGGACTCCCTACAATGAGCAGTTCTTC
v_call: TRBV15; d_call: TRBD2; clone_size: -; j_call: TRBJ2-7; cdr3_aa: CATRKGLAGIYEQYF; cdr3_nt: TGTGCCACCAGAAAAGGACTAGCGGGAATCTACGAGCAGTACTTC
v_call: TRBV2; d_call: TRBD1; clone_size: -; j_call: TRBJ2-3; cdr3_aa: CASSEWDRDTQYF; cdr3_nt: TGTGCCAGCAGTGAATGGGACAGAGATACGCAGTATTTT
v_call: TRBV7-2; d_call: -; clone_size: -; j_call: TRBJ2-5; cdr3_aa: CASSHARPSGETQYF; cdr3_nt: TGTGCCAGCAGCCATGCACGCCCGTCCGGGGAGACCCAGTACTTC
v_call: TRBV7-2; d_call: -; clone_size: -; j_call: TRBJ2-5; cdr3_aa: CASSLVPNPQETQYF; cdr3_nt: TGTGCCAGCAGCTTAGTCCCTAACCCCCAAGAGACCCAGTACTTC
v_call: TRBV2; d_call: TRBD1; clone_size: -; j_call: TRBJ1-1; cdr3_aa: CASKGQGARLNTEAFF; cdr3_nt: TGTGCCAGCAAGGGACAGGGGGCGAGACTGAACACTGAAGCTTTCTTT
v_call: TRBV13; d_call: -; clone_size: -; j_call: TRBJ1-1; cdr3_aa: CASSSGRGMTEAFF; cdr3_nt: TGTGCCAGCAGCTCCGGACGGGGTATGACTGAAGCTTTCTTT
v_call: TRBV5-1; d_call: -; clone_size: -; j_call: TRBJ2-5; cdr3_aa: CASSLWGNPKQETQYF; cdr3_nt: TGCGCCAGCAGCCTTTGGGGCAACCCAAAGCAAGAGACCCAGTACTTC
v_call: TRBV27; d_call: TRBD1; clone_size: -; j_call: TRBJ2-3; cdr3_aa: CASSHTTGAPTDTQYF; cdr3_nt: TGTGCCAGCAGCCATACAACAGGGGCGCCCACAGATACGCAGTATTTT
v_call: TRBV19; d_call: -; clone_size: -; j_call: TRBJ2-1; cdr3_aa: CASSIFGADSNEQFF; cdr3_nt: TGTGCCAGTAGTATTTTTGGGGCTGACTCGAATGAGCAGTTCTTC
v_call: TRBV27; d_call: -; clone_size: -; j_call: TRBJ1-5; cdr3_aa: CASRTGHTNSNQPQHF; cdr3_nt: TGTGCCAGCAGAACGGGACACACGAATAGCAATCAGCCCCAGCATTTT
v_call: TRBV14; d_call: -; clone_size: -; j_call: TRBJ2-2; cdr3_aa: CASSQDRGIQNTGELFF; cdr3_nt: TGTGCCAGCAGCCAAGATCGGGGGATCCAGAACACCGGGGAGCTGTTTTTT
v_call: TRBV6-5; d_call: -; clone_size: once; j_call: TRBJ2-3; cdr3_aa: CASSPREGADTQYF; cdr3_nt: TGTGCCAGCAGCCCACGGGAGGGGGCGGATACGCAGTATTTT
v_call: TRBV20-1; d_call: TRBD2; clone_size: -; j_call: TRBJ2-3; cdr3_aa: CSARDYRYF; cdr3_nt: TGCAGTGCCCGGGACTACAGGTATTTT
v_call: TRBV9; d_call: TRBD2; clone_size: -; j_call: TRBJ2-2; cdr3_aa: CASSSIAGGFGTGELFF; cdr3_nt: TGTGCCAGCAGCTCAATAGCGGGAGGTTTCGGCACCGGGGAGCTGTTTTTT
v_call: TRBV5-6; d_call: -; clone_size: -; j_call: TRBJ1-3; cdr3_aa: CASSRPNSGNTIYF; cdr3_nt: TGTGCCAGCAGTCGTCCTAACTCTGGAAACACCATATATTTT
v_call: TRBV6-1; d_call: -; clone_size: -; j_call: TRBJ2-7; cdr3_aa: CASGELGGRIYEQYF; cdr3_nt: TGTGCCAGCGGTGAATTAGGGGGACGGATCTACGAGCAGTACTTC
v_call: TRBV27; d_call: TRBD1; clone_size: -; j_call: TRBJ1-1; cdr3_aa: CASSPRTGLTEAFF; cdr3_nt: TGTGCCAGCAGTCCCCGGACAGGGCTCACTGAAGCTTTCTTT
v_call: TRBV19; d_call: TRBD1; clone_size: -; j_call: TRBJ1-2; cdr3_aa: CASSILATGRDYGYTF; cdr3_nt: TGTGCCAGTAGTATCCTAGCGACAGGGAGAGACTATGGCTACACCTTC
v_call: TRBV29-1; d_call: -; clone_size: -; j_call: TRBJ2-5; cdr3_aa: CSVEVGLETQYF; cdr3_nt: TGCAGCGTTGAAGTCGGTCTAGAGACCCAGTACTTC
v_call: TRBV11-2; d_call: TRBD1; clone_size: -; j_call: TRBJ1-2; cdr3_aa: CASSLSGTAKLYGYTF; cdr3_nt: TGTGCCAGCAGCTTATCCGGGACAGCGAAGCTATATGGCTACACCTTC
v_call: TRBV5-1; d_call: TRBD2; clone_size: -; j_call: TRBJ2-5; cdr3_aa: CASSSLGLAGQETQYF; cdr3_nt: TGCGCCAGCAGCAGCCTAGGACTAGCGGGCCAAGAGACCCAGTACTTC
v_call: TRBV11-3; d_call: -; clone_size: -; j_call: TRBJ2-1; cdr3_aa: CASSKDLNNEQFF; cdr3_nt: TGTGCCAGCAGCAAGGACTTAAACAATGAGCAGTTCTTC
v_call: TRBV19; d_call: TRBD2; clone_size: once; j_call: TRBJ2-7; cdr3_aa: CASSTASGYEQYF; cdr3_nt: TGTGCCAGTAGTACCGCTAGCGGCTACGAGCAGTACTTC
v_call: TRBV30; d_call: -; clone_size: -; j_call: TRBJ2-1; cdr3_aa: CAWSVHGSSYNEQFF; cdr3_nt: TGTGCCTGGAGTGTACACGGGAGCTCCTACAATGAGCAGTTCTTC
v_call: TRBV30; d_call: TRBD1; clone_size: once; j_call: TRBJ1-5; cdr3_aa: CATGVRNQPQHF; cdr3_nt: TGTGCCACAGGGGTGCGCAATCAGCCCCAGCATTTT
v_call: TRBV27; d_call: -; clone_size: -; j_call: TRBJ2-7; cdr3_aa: CASTLPGMAFEQYF; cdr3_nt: TGTGCCAGCACCCTACCGGGGATGGCTTTCGAGCAGTACTTC
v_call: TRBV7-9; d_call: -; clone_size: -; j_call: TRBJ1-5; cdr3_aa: CASSHSGSNQPQHF; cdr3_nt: TGTGCCAGCAGCCACTCGGGGAGCAATCAGCCCCAGCATTTT
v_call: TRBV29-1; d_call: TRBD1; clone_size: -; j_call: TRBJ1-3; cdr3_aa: CSFSTGLGNTIYF; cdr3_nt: TGCAGCTTTTCGACAGGGTTGGGAAACACCATATATTTT
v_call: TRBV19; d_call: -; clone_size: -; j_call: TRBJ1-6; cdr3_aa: CASTSEAVGGGNSPLHF; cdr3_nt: TGTGCCAGTACCTCTGAAGCGGTAGGGGGTGGCAATTCACCCCTCCACTTT
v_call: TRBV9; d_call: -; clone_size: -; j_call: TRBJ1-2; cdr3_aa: CASSPREPGDYGYTF; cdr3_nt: TGTGCCAGCAGCCCGAGGGAGCCTGGGGACTATGGCTACACCTTC
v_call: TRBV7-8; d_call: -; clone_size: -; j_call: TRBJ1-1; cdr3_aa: CASSSFAGTLNTEAFF; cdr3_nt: TGTGCCAGCAGCTCTTTCGCCGGGACACTGAACACTGAAGCTTTCTTT